The 29 T cell receptor beta chains in this list originate from one sample, sequenced in a study of cytomegalovirus exposure and HLA in healthy donors. Use of 60 Vbeta and 13 Jbeta primers characterized the PCR. Some clones are missing from TCRdb's copy, which holds only in-frame ones; the method was immunoSEQ multiplex PCR. Altogether around 100,000 clones are present, around three quarters being singletons, with the ten largest covering 3.1%. The sample comprised PBMCs. These receptor sequences come from a woman in her forties in good health and CMV-seronegative.

Only a few counts were recorded for this clone. The gene calls are TRBV7-2 and TRBJ2-1, with D perhaps matching TRBD2 (7 bases). Trimming took off 5 bases at V and 7 bases at J, with 21 bases between the two ends. The V gene's germline CDR1 is SGHTA and CDR2 FQGNSA. The CDR3 is 16 amino acids. CDR3 region: CASSASWGGPPNEQFF. The CDR3 DNA follows: TGTGCCAGCAGCGCCAGTTGGGGGGGCCCGCCAAATGAGCAGTTCTTC. Using reference TRBV7-2 and TRBJ2-1 for the parts outside the CDR3, the full variable domain is GAGVSQSPSNKVTEKGKDVELRCDPISGHTALYWYRQSLGQGLEFLIYFQGNSAPDKSGLPSDRFSAERTGGSVSTLTIQRTQQEDSAVYLCASSASWGGPPNEQFFGPGTRLTVL.

V usage is TRBV28 and J usage is TRBJ1-5; TRBD1 might be the D (6 bases). Trimming cost V 2 bases and J 6 bases, with 11 bases left between them. Germline CDR1 is MDHEN and CDR2 is SYDVKM. The CDR3 runs 14 residues. This CDR3 reads CASSLAGAGQPQHF. DNA of the CDR3: TGTGCCAGCAGTTTAGCAGGGGCGGGTCAGCCCCAGCATTTT.

The rearrangement joins TRBV27 to TRBJ2-1; no firm D call. CDR3 length equals 16 residues. V was shortened by 3 bases and J by 0 bases, with 12 bases between the two germline ends. CDR1 is MNHEY and CDR2 is SMNVEV in the germline V gene (reference sequence). The CDR3 loop reads CASSFTPGSSYNEQFF. The CDR3 DNA follows: TGTGCCAGCAGTTTCACCCCGGGTAGCTCCTACAATGAGCAGTTCTTC.

This clone is a singleton in its sample. The chain is built from TRBV28 and TRBJ1-6; 7 nucleotides align to TRBD1. Trimming cost V 7 bases and J 0 bases; bases outside gene matches: 6. The CDR3 spans 16 residues. Germline values: CDR1 MDHEN, CDR2 SYDVKM. Written as DNA, the CDR3 is TGTGCCAGCACCAGAGACAGGGACTCCTATAATTCACCCCTCCACTTT. Protein: CASTRDRDSYNSPLHF.

This clone was found once. This chain joins TRBV28 and TRBJ1-4; D remains unclear. The length of the CDR3 is 16 residues. Per the germline V gene, CDR1 is MDHEN and CDR2 is SYDVKM. Trimming removed 7 bases from V and 6 bases from J, with 21 bases in between. The CDR3 loop reads CASTLAGRGWDEKLFF. For the CDR3, the DNA is TGTGCCAGCACCTTGGCGGGCCGTGGGTGGGATGAAAAACTGTTTTTT.

This chain joins TRBV2 and TRBJ1-2; TRBD1 aligns across 9 bases. The V gene end was trimmed by 6 bases and the J gene end by 4 bases; junction bases not matched to a gene: 6. This CDR3 is 14 amino acids long. Looked up from germline, CDR1 is SNHLY and CDR2 is FYNNEI. Written as DNA, the CDR3 is TGTGCCAGCAGCAGGACAGGGGATGGCTATGGCTACACCTTC. Translating it yields CASSRTGDGYGYTF.

This clone was picked up one time. The chain is built from TRBV19 and TRBJ2-1; 11 bases match TRBD2. CDR3 length: 18 residues. Germline CDR1 and CDR2: LNHDA and SQIVND (reference sequence). V was pared by 4 bases and J by 0 bases, with 8 bases of the junction left unmatched. CDR3 residues: CASSRLAGGPPSYNEQFF. CDR3 nucleotides: TGTGCCAGTAGTAGGCTAGCGGGAGGCCCCCCCTCCTACAATGAGCAGTTCTTC.

The genes are TRBV5-1 and TRBJ1-2; 10 bases match TRBD1. CDR1 is SGHRS, CDR2 YFSETQ, per germline. Losses at the gene ends were 2 bases for V and 6 bases for J; bases not matched to a gene: 4. This CDR3 has 14 amino acids. The CDR3 spells CASSLPGQGHGYTF. CDR3 nucleotides: TGCGCCAGCAGCTTACCGGGACAGGGGCATGGCTACACCTTC.

This chain uses TRBV7-9 with TRBJ1-1; D gene unclear. This CDR3 comprises 14 residues. Trimming took off 3 bases at V and 0 bases at J, with 8 bases between the two ends. The V gene's germline CDR1 is SEHNR and CDR2 FQNEAQ (reference sequence). CDR3 nucleotides: TGTGCCAGCAGCTTTGATGCAGTGAACACTGAAGCTTTCTTT. As protein: CASSFDAVNTEAFF. Using reference TRBV7-9 and TRBJ1-1 for the parts outside the CDR3, the full variable domain is DTGVSQNPRHKITKRGQNVTFRCDPISEHNRLYWYRQTLGQGPEFLTYFQNEAQLEKSRLLSDRFSAERPKGSFSTLEIQRTEQGDSAMYLCASSFDAVNTEAFFGQGTRLTVV.

The chain recombines TRBV28 with TRBJ1-1; D gene unclear. The germline V gene has CDR1 MDHEN and CDR2 SYDVKM. The CDR3 is 14 residues long. V lost 5 bases and J lost 4, with 14 bases in between. CDR3 sequence (DNA): TGTGCCAGCAGTAGGCCCGCCCGGAGCACTGAAGCTTTCTTT. It specifies CASSRPARSTEAFF.

This clone appeared a few times. The V call is TRBV28, the J call TRBJ2-3; TRBD1 might be the D (6 bases). The CDR3 runs to 17 residues. CDR1 is MDHEN, CDR2 SYDVKM, per germline. The ends were cut back, 2 bases at V and 4 bases at J, with 19 bases in the middle. CDR3 loop: CASSLPAQGINADTQYF. The CDR3 DNA is TGTGCCAGCAGTTTACCAGCACAGGGTATCAATGCAGATACGCAGTATTTT. Full variable domain (rest looked up from reference TRBV28 and TRBJ2-3): DVKVTQSSRYLVKRTGEKVFLECVQDMDHENMFWYRQDPGLGLRLIYFSYDVKMKEKGDIPEGYSVSREKKERFSLILESASTNQTSMYLCASSLPAQGINADTQYFGPGTRLTVL.

The genes are TRBV5-5 and TRBJ1-4; tentatively, D is TRBD1 (6 bases). The CDR3 contains 15 residues. Germline CDR1 is SGHKS and CDR2 is YYEKEE (reference sequence). The V and J ends lost 4 bases and 3 bases respectively, with 13 bases between them. CDR3 residues: CASSAGEGPNEKLFF. The CDR3 DNA reads as TGTGCCAGCAGCGCAGGGGAGGGACCTAATGAAAAACTGTTTTTT.

This chain uses TRBV2 with TRBJ1-6; TRBD1 agrees at 9 bases. The J segment lost 10 bases and the V segment lost 7 bases, leaving 5 bases of the junction unmatched. Germline V gene lookup returns CDR1 SNHLY and CDR2 FYNNEI. CDR3 size: 13 residues. The CDR3 spells CASTRQGVSPLHF. The DNA for the CDR3 is TGTGCCAGCACGCGACAGGGGGTGTCACCCCTCCACTTT.

The chain is built from TRBV5-6 and TRBJ2-1; 10 bases are a match to TRBD2. Trimming cost V 9 bases and J 8 bases; bases outside gene matches: 11. The CDR3 sequence is 14 residues long. Germline V gene data show CDR1 as SGHDT and CDR2 as YYEEEE. The CDR3 sequence is CATTLAGDRDEQFF. The DNA for the CDR3 is TGTGCCACTACCCTAGCGGGGGACCGCGATGAGCAGTTCTTC.

This sequence joins TRBV6-5 and TRBJ1-6; D gene ambiguous. The CDR3 is 14 residues long. Germline V CDR1 and CDR2: MNHEY, SVGAGI. Trimming cost V 1 base and J 13 bases, with 14 bases left between them. The CDR3 DNA sequence: TGTGCCAGCAGTTACTTCCACCGAGTTTATCCCCTCCACTTT. Residues: CASSYFHRVYPLHF.

This clone was observed a few times. This sequence joins TRBV6-1 and TRBJ2-7; 7 bases fit TRBD1. The CDR3 runs to 11 residues. Germline CDR1 MNHNS, CDR2 SASEGT. J lost 6 bases, V lost 5 bases, and 1 base had no gene match. The CDR3 nucleotides read TGTGCCAGCAGTTACAGGGGCGAGCAGTACTTC. Amino acids: CASSYRGEQYF.

This clone was recorded a few times. This chain joins TRBV27 and TRBJ2-2, with a possible D match to TRBD1 (5 bases). V lost 4 bases to trimming and J lost 1 base, with 7 bases between them. The CDR3 is 14 residues long. CDR1 is MNHEY, CDR2 SMNVEV, per germline (reference sequence). The CDR3 sequence: CASSWTLNTGELFF. CDR3 nucleotide sequence: TGTGCCAGCAGTTGGACATTGAACACCGGGGAGCTGTTTTTT.

Only one count was recorded for this clone. V usage is TRBV2 and J usage is TRBJ2-5; D is perhaps TRBD2 (6 bases). The CDR3 runs 14 residues. V lost 6 bases, J lost 5 bases, and 16 bases lay in between. Looked up from germline, CDR1 is SNHLY and CDR2 is FYNNEI. CDR3 loop: CASSARDSPETQYF. The CDR3 DNA is TGTGCCAGCAGCGCTCGGGACTCCCCGGAGACCCAGTACTTC. Using reference TRBV2 and TRBJ2-5 for the parts outside the CDR3, the full variable domain is EPEVTQTPSHQVTQMGQEVILRCVPISNHLYFYWYRQILGQKVEFLVSFYNNEISEKSEIFDDQFSVERPDGSNFTLKIRSTKLEDSAMYFCASSARDSPETQYFGPGTRLLVL.

The chain combines TRBV4-2 with TRBJ2-5, with 7 bases identical to TRBD2. Germline-derived CDR1 and CDR2 are LGHNA and YNFKEQ. Trimming took 4 bases from V and 2 from J; bases not matched to a gene: 10. The CDR3 has 16 residues. The CDR3 coding sequence is TGTGCCAGCAGCCCTCGGGGGGAGAGGGATCAAGAGACCCAGTACTTC. Its protein product is CASSPRGERDQETQYF.

The genes are TRBV5-1 and TRBJ1-5; 7 positions agree with TRBD1. This CDR3 contains 15 residues. J lost 6 bases, V lost 0 bases, and 6 bases had no gene match. CDR1 SGHRS and CDR2 YFSETQ come from the germline V gene. This CDR3 is CASSLGWDRSQPQHF. CDR3 in DNA: TGCGCCAGCAGCTTGGGATGGGACAGATCTCAGCCCCAGCATTTT.

The chain has TRBV19 and TRBJ1-1, with a possible D match to TRBD1 (6 bases). Deletions cut 5 bases from V and 11 bases from J, with 18 bases between. This CDR3 has 13 amino acids. Germline V gene data show CDR1 as LNHDA and CDR2 as SQIVND (reference sequence). The CDR3 DNA sequence: TGTGCCAGTAGTGCCGACAGGTCGTCGGGGGCTTTCTTT. Translating it yields CASSADRSSGAFF.

The chain recombines TRBV10-2 with TRBJ2-3, with D tentatively TRBD2 (5 bases). CDR3 length: 14 residues. The germline gives CDR1 WSHSY, CDR2 SAAADI. Between the trimmed V and J ends, which lost 4 bases and 2 bases, there was a span of 10 bases. The CDR3 DNA reads as TGCGCCAGCAGTGGATGGGAGCCCACAGATACGCAGTATTTT. Residues: CASSGWEPTDTQYF.

The genes are TRBV30 and TRBJ1-6; weak D call: TRBD1 (6 bases). The germline V gene encodes CDR1 GTSNPN and CDR2 SVGIG (reference sequence). The CDR3 spans 15 residues. V was cut by 2 bases and J by 10 bases, with 18 bases left in between. The CDR3 protein is CAWSLDGGGESPLHF. CDR3 nucleotides: TGTGCCTGGAGTCTCGATGGGGGGGGCGAATCACCCCTCCACTTT.

The chain couples TRBV27 to TRBJ1-1; 7 bases align to TRBD1. Germline V gene data show CDR1 as MNHEY and CDR2 as SMNVEV (reference sequence). With 5 bases clipped from V and 2 bases from J, the junction kept 5 bases outside the gene matches. The CDR3 consists of 14 residues. Here the CDR3 reads CASSGWDSNTEAFF. For the CDR3, the DNA is TGTGCCAGCAGTGGCTGGGACAGTAACACTGAAGCTTTCTTT.

The V gene is TRBV7-8, the J gene TRBJ2-1; 13 nucleotides align to TRBD2. There are 15 residues in the CDR3. Trimming took 5 bases from V and 7 from J; bases not matched to a gene: 5. Germline V gene sequence: CDR1 SGHVS, CDR2 FQNEAQ. CDR3 nucleotide sequence: TGTGCCAGCAGCATGGGACTAGCGGGGCGGAATGAGCAGTTCTTC. Translated: CASSMGLAGRNEQFF.

The rearrangement uses TRBV28 and TRBJ1-1; D is unclear. V lost 8 bases and J lost 5, with 12 bases in between. CDR1 and CDR2 from the germline V gene are MDHEN and SYDVKM. The CDR3 totals 12 residues. CDR3 coding DNA: TGTGCCAGCTTGATACGAGGGACTGAAGCTTTCTTT. It encodes CASLIRGTEAFF.

The rearrangement uses TRBV19 and TRBJ1-1; D gene unclear. From germline, CDR1 is LNHDA and CDR2 SQIVND (reference sequence). CDR3 size: 13 residues. Trimming removed 6 bases from V and 1 base from J, with 9 bases in between. The CDR3 coding sequence is TGTGCCAGTAGGGTTCCAGGGAACACTGAAGCTTTCTTT. Translating gives CASRVPGNTEAFF.

This clone was seen just once. V usage is TRBV27 and J usage is TRBJ2-2; 7 bases match TRBD1. The V gene end was trimmed by 6 bases and the J gene end by 2 bases; junction bases not matched to a gene: 3. CDR3 length: 14 residues. Germline V gene lookup returns CDR1 MNHEY and CDR2 SMNVEV (reference sequence). The CDR3 sequence: CASSRDSNTGELFF. The DNA of the CDR3 is TGTGCCAGCAGCCGGGACAGCAACACCGGGGAGCTGTTTTTT.

V usage is TRBV19 and J usage is TRBJ2-2; TRBD2 is a possible D gene (7 bases). Germline V gives CDR1 LNHDA, CDR2 SQIVND (reference sequence). The CDR3 is 16 amino acids. Trimming shortened V by 6 bases and J by 5 bases, and 19 bases separated the two germline ends. The DNA for the CDR3 is TGTGCCAGTAGAGGGGGGGGGACGCTGAAAACCGGGGAGCTGTTTTTT. It specifies CASRGGGTLKTGELFF.